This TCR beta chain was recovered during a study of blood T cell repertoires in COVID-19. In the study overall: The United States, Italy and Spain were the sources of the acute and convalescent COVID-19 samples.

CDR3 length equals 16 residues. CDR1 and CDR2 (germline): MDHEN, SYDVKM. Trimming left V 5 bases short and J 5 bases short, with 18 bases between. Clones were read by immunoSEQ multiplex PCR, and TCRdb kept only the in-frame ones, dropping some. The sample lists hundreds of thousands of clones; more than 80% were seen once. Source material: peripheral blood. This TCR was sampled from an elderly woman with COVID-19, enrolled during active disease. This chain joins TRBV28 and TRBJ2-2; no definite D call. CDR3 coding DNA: TGTGCCAGCAGTCTTTCGGGTACACCCCGGACCGGGGAGCTGTTTTTT. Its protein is CASSLSGTPRTGELFF.